These T cell receptor beta chains were read from a single sample in a study of control samples from healthy donors and cancer patients. Libraries were prepared by immunoSEQ multiplex PCR; TCRdb keeps only in-frame clonotypes and omits some of them. Altogether thousands of clones are present, 90% to 95% being singletons, with the ten largest covering less than 20%. The sequenced sample consisted of PBMCs. Receptors originate from a man between 60 and 75 years old with colorectal cancer. CDR3s include the opening cysteine and the closing phenylalanine or tryptophan. Fields, in order: clone size, D gene, J gene, V gene, CDR3 DNA, CDR3 protein. A D gene is named only where the DNA matches it firmly. Clone size is given for some rows only: seen once, a few or many times, or a class if the clone is expanded.

once	TRBD1	TRBJ1-6	TRBV6-5	TGTGCCAGCAGTTCCGGACAGGGAATTGGAGGATCACCCCTCCACTTT	CASSSGQGIGGSPLHF
-	TRBD1	TRBJ2-3	TRBV11-2	TGTGCCAGCAGCTCCAACAGGGGGCGTAGCACAGATACGCAGTATTTT	CASSSNRGRSTDTQYF
-	-	TRBJ1-1	TRBV2	TGTGCCAGCAGATTAACAGGGATCAGTGAAGCTTTCTTT	CASRLTGISEAFF
-	-	TRBJ2-3	TRBV2	TGTGCCAGCAGTGCCGGGATCCTTACAGGAGCGCAGTATTTT	CASSAGILTGAQYF
-	-	TRBJ1-1	TRBV6-2/TRBV6-3	TGTGCCAGCAGTTATCCCAGGGGCTTTGAAGCTTTCTTT	CASSYPRGFEAFF
-	-	TRBJ2-5	TRBV14	TGTGCCAGCAGCCAAGATATCCAGGGATGGGAGACCCAGTACTTC	CASSQDIQGWETQYF
-	-	TRBJ2-5	TRBV30	TGTGCCTGGAGGCGCAGGGGAGGGGAGACCCAGTACTTC	CAWRRRGGETQYF
few	-	TRBJ1-6	TRBV30	TGTGCCTGGGGGGGCTGGTTACCCCTCCACTTT	CAWGGWLPLHF
-	-	TRBJ1-1	TRBV4-2	TGTGCCAGCAGCCAAGGGGGAAAGGATAGCACTGAAGCTTTCTTT	CASSQGGKDSTEAFF
-	-	TRBJ1-1	TRBV7-9	TGTGCCAGCAGCCCGATCGAGGACACTGAAGCTTTCTTT	CASSPIEDTEAFF
-	TRBD2	TRBJ2-2	TRBV7-9	TGTGCCAGCAGCTTGCGGCTAGCGGGGCCGAACACCGGGGAGCTGTTTTTT	CASSLRLAGPNTGELFF
-	-	TRBJ2-6	TRBV7-8	TGTGCCAGCAGTGAAACAGGGTACACGGCCAACGTCCTGACTTTC	CASSETGYTANVLTF
-	TRBD1	TRBJ1-2	TRBV13	TGTGCCAGCAGCTCCTACAGGGGTAGTTATGGCTACACCTTC	CASSSYRGSYGYTF
-	-	TRBJ1-1	TRBV5-1	TGCGCCAGCAGCGGGGTGCTGAGCACTGAAGCTTTCTTT	CASSGVLSTEAFF
-	TRBD2	TRBJ2-3	TRBV4-1	TGCGCCAGCAGCCAAGAGGGGCGGGGGACCACAGATACGCAGTATTTT	CASSQEGRGTTDTQYF
-	-	TRBJ1-1	TRBV30	TGTGCCTCCACAAGAGTTGAAGCTTTCTTT	CASTRVEAFF
-	TRBD1	TRBJ2-1	TRBV7-3	TGTGCCAGCAGCAGACAGGGAGACAATGAGCAGTTCTTC	CASSRQGDNEQFF